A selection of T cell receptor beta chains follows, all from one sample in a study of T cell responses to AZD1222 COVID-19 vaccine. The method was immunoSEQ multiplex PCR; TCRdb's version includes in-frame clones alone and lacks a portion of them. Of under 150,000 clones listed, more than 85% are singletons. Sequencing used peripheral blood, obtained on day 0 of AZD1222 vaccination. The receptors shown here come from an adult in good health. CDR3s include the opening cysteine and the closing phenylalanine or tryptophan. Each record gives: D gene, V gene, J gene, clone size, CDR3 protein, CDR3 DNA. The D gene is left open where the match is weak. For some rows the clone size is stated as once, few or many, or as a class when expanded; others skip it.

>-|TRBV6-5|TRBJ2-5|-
CAGLLQETQYF
TGTGCCGGCCTCCTCCAAGAGACCCAGTACTTC
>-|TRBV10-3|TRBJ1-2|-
CAILGQNDRQGPDYGYTF
TGTGCCATCTTAGGGCAAAACGACAGGCAGGGTCCGGACTATGGCTACACCTTC
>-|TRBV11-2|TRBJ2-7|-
CASSLWRDEQYF
TGTGCCAGCAGCTTATGGCGGGACGAGCAGTACTTC
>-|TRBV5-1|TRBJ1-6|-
CASEWGQGQSSPLHF
TGCGCCAGCGAATGGGGGCAGGGTCAAAGTTCACCCCTCCACTTT
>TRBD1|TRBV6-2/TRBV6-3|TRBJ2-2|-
CASSRDRVVHGELFF
TGTGCCAGCAGCCGGGACAGGGTAGTTCACGGGGAGCTGTTTTTT
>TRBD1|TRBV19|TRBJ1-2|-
CASRRTGNGPNYGYTF
TGTGCCAGTAGACGGACAGGGAACGGACCTAACTATGGCTACACCTTC
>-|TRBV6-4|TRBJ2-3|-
CASSEGHTDTQYF
TGTGCCAGCAGTGAGGGCCACACAGATACGCAGTATTTT
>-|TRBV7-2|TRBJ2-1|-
CASSSPGGEPTSYNEQFF
TGTGCCAGCAGCTCCCCAGGGGGGGAGCCCACCTCCTACAATGAGCAGTTCTTC
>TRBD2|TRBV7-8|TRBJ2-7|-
CASSLLAGVKVYEQYF
TGTGCCAGCAGCTTACTAGCGGGAGTAAAGGTCTACGAGCAGTACTTC
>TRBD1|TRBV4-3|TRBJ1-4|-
CASSQGTGLHEKLFF
TGCGCCAGCAGCCAAGGGACAGGGTTGCATGAAAAACTGTTTTTT
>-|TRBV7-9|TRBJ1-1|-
CASSPSRWPEAFF
TGTGCCAGCAGCCCCAGTCGGTGGCCTGAAGCTTTCTTT
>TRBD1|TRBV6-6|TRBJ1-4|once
CASRTGPNEKLFF
TGTGCCAGCCGGACAGGGCCTAATGAAAAACTGTTTTTT
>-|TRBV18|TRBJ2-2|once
CASSQGQSTGELFF
TGTGCCAGCTCACAAGGACAGTCCACCGGGGAGCTGTTTTTT
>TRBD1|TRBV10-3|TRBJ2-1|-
CAISLTGSDSEQFF
TGTGCCATCAGCTTGACAGGGTCCGATAGTGAGCAGTTCTTC
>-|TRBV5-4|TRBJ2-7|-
CASSLPALASEQYF
TGTGCCAGCAGCCTCCCCGCATTAGCGAGTGAGCAGTACTTC
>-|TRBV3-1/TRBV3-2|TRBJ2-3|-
CASSQEMGSRTDTQYF
TGTGCCAGCAGCCAAGAAATGGGATCTCGCACAGATACGCAGTATTTT
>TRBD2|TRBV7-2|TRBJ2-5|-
CASSLALTSGMETQYF
TGTGCCAGCAGCTTAGCGTTGACTAGCGGGATGGAGACCCAGTACTTC
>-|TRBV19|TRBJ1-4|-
CASSIELGGINEKLFF
TGTGCCAGTAGTATCGAATTAGGTGGGATTAATGAAAAACTGTTTTTT
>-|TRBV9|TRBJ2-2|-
CASSVVGDGNTGELFF
TGTGCCAGCAGCGTAGTAGGGGACGGGAACACCGGGGAGCTGTTTTTT
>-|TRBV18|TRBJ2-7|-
CASSLPVGDEQYF
TGTGCCAGCTCACTTCCGGTAGGGGACGAGCAGTACTTC
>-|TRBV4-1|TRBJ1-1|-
CASSQGGNTEAFF
TGCGCCAGCAGCCAAGGAGGGAACACTGAAGCTTTCTTT
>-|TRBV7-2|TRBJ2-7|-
CASSLVSAGEQYF
TGTGCCAGCAGCTTGGTTAGCGCGGGGGAGCAGTACTTC
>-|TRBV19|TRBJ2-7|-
CASSNRDGRYEQYF
TGTGCCAGTAGTAACCGGGACGGACGCTACGAGCAGTACTTC
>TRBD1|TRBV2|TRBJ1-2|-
CASRDDRGPNYGYTF
TGTGCCAGCAGAGATGACAGGGGGCCTAACTATGGCTACACCTTC
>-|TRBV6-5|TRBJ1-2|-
CASRPGPAGHGYTF
TGTGCCAGCAGGCCGGGACCCGCCGGTCATGGCTACACCTTC
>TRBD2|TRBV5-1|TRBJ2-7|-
CASREQRDSYEQYF
TGCGCCAGCAGGGAGCAGCGGGACTCCTACGAGCAGTACTTC
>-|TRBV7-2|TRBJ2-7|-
CASSNSYEQYF
TGTGCCAGCAGCAATTCCTACGAGCAGTACTTC
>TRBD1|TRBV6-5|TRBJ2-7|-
CASNRRDRAYEQYF
TGTGCCAGCAACCGCCGGGACAGGGCTTACGAGCAGTACTTC
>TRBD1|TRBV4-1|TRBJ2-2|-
CASSQRGDGTVVSGELFF
TGCGCCAGCAGCCAACGGGGAGACGGGACAGTAGTATCCGGGGAGCTGTTTTTT
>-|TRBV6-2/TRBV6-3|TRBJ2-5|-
CASSYLPETQYF
TGTGCCAGCAGTTACCTTCCGGAGACCCAGTACTTC
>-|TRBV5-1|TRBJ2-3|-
CASSLGAISTDTQYF
TGCGCCAGCAGCTTGGGGGCTATTAGCACAGATACGCAGTATTTT
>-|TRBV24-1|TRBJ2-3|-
CATRSDGPSDTQYF
TGTGCCACCAGAAGTGACGGGCCAAGCGATACGCAGTATTTT
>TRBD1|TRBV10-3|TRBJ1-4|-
CAISDPGQTNEKLFF
TGTGCCATCAGTGATCCGGGACAGACTAATGAAAAACTGTTTTTT
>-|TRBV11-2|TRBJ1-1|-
CASSLGWVRRAFF
TGTGCCAGCAGCTTAGGCTGGGTAAGAAGGGCTTTCTTT
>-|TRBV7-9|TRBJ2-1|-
CASSLARSGYNEQFF
TGTGCCAGCAGCTTAGCGCGAAGCGGTTACAATGAGCAGTTCTTC
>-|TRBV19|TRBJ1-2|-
CASSASGGYTF
TGTGCCAGTAGTGCCAGTGGTGGCTACACCTTC
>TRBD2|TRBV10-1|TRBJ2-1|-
CASSRASGGPFSYNEQFF
TGCGCCAGCAGTAGGGCTAGCGGGGGGCCATTCTCCTACAATGAGCAGTTCTTC
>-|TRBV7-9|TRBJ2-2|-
CASSSGWMNTGELFF
TGTGCCAGCAGCAGTGGTTGGATGAACACCGGGGAGCTGTTTTTT
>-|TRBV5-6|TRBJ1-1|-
CASSHGWGGLSTEAFF
TGTGCCAGCAGCCACGGTTGGGGTGGGCTAAGCACTGAAGCTTTCTTT
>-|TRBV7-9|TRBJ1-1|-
CASSFGARDTEAFF
TGTGCCAGCAGCTTTGGGGCAAGGGACACTGAAGCTTTCTTT
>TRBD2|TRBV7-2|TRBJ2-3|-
CASSLGLGAGARDTQYF
TGTGCCAGCAGCTTAGGTCTAGGAGCGGGGGCCCGGGATACGCAGTATTTT
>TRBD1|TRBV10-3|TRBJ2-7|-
CAISATGESSEQYF
TGTGCCATCAGTGCCACAGGGGAGTCCTCCGAGCAGTACTTC
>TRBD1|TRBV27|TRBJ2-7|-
CASSPVTGNSYEQYF
TGTGCCAGCAGTCCCGTGACAGGGAACTCCTACGAGCAGTACTTC
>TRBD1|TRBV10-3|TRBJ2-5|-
CAISEFTGEETQYF
TGTGCCATCAGTGAATTTACAGGGGAAGAGACCCAGTACTTC
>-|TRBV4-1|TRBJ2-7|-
CASSQLSGQGYEQYF
TGCGCCAGCAGCCAACTATCAGGGCAGGGATACGAGCAGTACTTC
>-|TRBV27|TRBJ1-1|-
CASSLRGNTEAFF
TGTGCCAGCAGTTTAAGAGGGAACACTGAAGCTTTCTTT
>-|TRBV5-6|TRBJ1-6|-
CASSLAGSDSPLHF
TGTGCCAGCAGCTTGGCGGGGTCAGATTCACCCCTCCACTTT
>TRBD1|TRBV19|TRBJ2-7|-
CASRPRGQVDSEQYF
TGTGCCAGTAGGCCGAGGGGACAGGTGGATTCCGAGCAGTACTTC
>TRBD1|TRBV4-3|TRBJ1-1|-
CASSRDRVDEAFF
TGCGCCAGCAGCAGGGACAGGGTTGATGAAGCTTTCTTT
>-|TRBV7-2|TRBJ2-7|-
CASSPDGVAYEQYF
TGTGCCAGCAGCCCGGACGGAGTAGCCTACGAGCAGTACTTC
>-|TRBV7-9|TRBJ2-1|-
CASSFPGGEQFF
TGTGCCAGCAGCTTCCCGGGCGGGGAGCAGTTCTTC
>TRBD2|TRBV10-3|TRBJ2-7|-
CATGLAGYEQYF
TGTGCCACGGGACTAGCGGGTTACGAGCAGTACTTC
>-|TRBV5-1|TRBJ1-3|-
CASSLPQDSGNTIYF
TGCGCCAGCAGCTTACCACAGGACTCTGGAAACACCATATATTTT
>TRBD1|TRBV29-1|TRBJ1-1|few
CSARGQGETEAFF
TGCAGCGCGCGGGGACAGGGAGAAACTGAAGCTTTCTTT
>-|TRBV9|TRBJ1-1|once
CASSVGGHMNTEAFF
TGTGCCAGCAGCGTAGGGGGACACATGAACACTGAAGCTTTCTTT
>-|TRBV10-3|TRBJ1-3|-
CAISSGESGNTIYF
TGTGCCATCAGTTCCGGGGAGTCCGGAAACACCATATATTTT
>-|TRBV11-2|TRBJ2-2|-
CASSLGGTGELFF
TGTGCCAGCAGCTTGGGCGGGACCGGGGAGCTGTTTTTT
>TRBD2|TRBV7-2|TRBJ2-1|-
CASSLVGTSGVNEQFF
TGTGCCAGCAGCTTAGTCGGGACTAGCGGGGTAAATGAGCAGTTCTTC
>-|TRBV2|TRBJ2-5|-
CASSGGTTQETQYF
TGTGCCAGCAGTGGGGGGACAACCCAAGAGACCCAGTACTTC
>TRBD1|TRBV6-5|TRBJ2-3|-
CASTGTGRGTQYF
TGTGCCAGCACAGGGACAGGGAGAGGCACGCAGTATTTT